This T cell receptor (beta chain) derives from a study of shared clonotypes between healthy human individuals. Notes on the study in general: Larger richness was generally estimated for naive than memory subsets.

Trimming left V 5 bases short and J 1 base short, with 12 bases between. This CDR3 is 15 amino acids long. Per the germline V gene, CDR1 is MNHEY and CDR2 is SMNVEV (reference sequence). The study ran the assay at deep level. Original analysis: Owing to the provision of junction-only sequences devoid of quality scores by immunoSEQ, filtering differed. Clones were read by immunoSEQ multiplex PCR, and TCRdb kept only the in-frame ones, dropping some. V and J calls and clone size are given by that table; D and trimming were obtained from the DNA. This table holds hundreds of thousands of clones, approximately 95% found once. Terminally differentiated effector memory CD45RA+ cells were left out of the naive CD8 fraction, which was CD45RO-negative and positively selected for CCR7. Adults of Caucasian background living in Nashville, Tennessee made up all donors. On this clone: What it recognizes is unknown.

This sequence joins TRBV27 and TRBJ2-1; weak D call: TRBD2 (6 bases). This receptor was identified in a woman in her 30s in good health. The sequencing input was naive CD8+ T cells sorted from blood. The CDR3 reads CASSIRDSSYNEQFF. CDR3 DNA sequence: TGTGCCAGCAGTATCCGGGACTCTTCCTACAATGAGCAGTTCTTC.